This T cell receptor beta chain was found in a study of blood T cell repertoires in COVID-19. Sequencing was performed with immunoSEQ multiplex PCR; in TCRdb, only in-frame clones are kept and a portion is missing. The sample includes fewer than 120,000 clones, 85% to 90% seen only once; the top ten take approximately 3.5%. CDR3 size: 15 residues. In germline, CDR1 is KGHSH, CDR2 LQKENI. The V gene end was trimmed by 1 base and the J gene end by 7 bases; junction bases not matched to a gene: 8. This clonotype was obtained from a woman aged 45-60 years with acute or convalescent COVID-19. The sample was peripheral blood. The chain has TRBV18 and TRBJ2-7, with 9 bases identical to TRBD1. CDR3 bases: TGTGCCAGCTCACCACACCGGGACAGGGTTGGAGAGCAGTACTTC. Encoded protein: CASSPHRDRVGEQYF.